Listed below are T cell receptor beta chains from one sample, sequenced in a study of CD8+ T cells in alopecia areata. Data came from immunoSEQ multiplex PCR; TCRdb stores just in-frame clones and leaves some out. The sample records 65,000 to 95,000 clones, about 53% being singletons. Sequenced: NKG2D-high CD8+ T cells sorted from blood. These receptors were collected from a human donor with alopecia areata. The CDR3 runs from the conserved cysteine through the conserved F or W. The D gene is left open where the match is weak. Size values are once, few and many counts, or a class for expanded clones, and some rows have none.

CDR3 DNA | CDR3 protein | V gene | D gene | J gene | clone size
TGTGCCAGCAGCTTGGGTCTAGCGGGAGTGTACGAGCAGTACTTC | CASSLGLAGVYEQYF | TRBV5-6 | TRBD2 | TRBJ2-7 | NA
TGTGCCAGCAGTTTAACAGGGCTCGAGCAGTACTTC | CASSLTGLEQYF | TRBV27 | NA | TRBJ2-7 | NA
TGTGCCAGCAGTATTAGCGGGAGCCAAGAGACCCAGTACTTC | CASSISGSQETQYF | TRBV28 | TRBD2 | TRBJ2-5 | few
TGTGCCTGGAGTTTCGGACAGGGGGCTTACGAGCAGTACTTC | CAWSFGQGAYEQYF | TRBV30 | TRBD1 | TRBJ2-7 | NA
TGTGCCAGTAGTTGGGCAGGGGGATCTGAAGCTTTCTTT | CASSWAGGSEAFF | TRBV19 | TRBD1 | TRBJ1-1 | NA
TGTGCCAGCAGTCATGACAGGTTTCCCTACGAGCAGTACTTC | CASSHDRFPYEQYF | TRBV28 | NA | TRBJ2-7 | NA
TGTGCCAGCAGCTCCTGGGGGTACCAAGAGACCCAGTACTTC | CASSSWGYQETQYF | TRBV7-9 | NA | TRBJ2-5 | NA
TGTGCCTGGAGTGTTGGGACTGCTACAACAGATACGCAGTATTTT | CAWSVGTATTDTQYF | TRBV30 | NA | TRBJ2-3 | NA
TGCGCCAGCAGCCAAGAAGTTGCGGAAGAGACCCAGTACTTC | CASSQEVAEETQYF | TRBV4-1 | NA | TRBJ2-5 | NA
TGTGCCAGCAGTCCCGTTCAGGGGACCGGGGAGCTGTTTTTT | CASSPVQGTGELFF | TRBV28 | NA | TRBJ2-2 | few
TGTGCCAGCAGCGAAACGACCCGTCTCAATGAGCAGTTCTTC | CASSETTRLNEQFF | TRBV7-9 | NA | TRBJ2-1 | NA
TGTGCCTGGAGTGTTTTCAGCTCCTACAATGAGCAGTTCTTC | CAWSVFSSYNEQFF | TRBV30 | NA | TRBJ2-1 | few
TGTGCCAGCAGCAACAACAGGGGGCGCGTGGAGGGCTACACCTTC | CASSNNRGRVEGYTF | TRBV9 | TRBD1 | TRBJ1-2 | NA
TGTGCCAGCAGTGACCCGGGACAGGCCTACGAGCAGTACTTC | CASSDPGQAYEQYF | TRBV2 | TRBD1 | TRBJ2-7 | NA
TGTGCCATCAGCATACAAGGGGGAGAGACCCAGTACTTC | CAISIQGGETQYF | TRBV10-3 | NA | TRBJ2-5 | NA
TGTGCCACCCGACAGAGCCGCACAGATACGCAGTATTTT | CATRQSRTDTQYF | TRBV13 | NA | TRBJ2-3 | NA
TGTGCCAGCAGCCCATTCGCGGGGGTCGCCTACAATGAGCAGTTCTTC | CASSPFAGVAYNEQFF | TRBV7-9 | TRBD2 | TRBJ2-1 | few
TGTGCCAGCAGTTTATATAGTGGTGGGTTAGATACGCAGTATTTT | CASSLYSGGLDTQYF | TRBV28 | NA | TRBJ2-3 | NA
TGTGCCAGCAGTCCACCCCCGGGTCGCACTGAAGCTTTCTTT | CASSPPPGRTEAFF | TRBV2 | NA | TRBJ1-1 | NA
TGCGCCAGCAGCCCTCTTGTTGGCGATTCACCCCTCCACTTT | CASSPLVGDSPLHF | TRBV4-1 | NA | TRBJ1-6 | NA
TGTGCCAGCAGTTTAGGGACAGGGGTCCACGAGCAGTACTTC | CASSLGTGVHEQYF | TRBV27 | TRBD1 | TRBJ2-7 | NA
TGTGCCAGCGGGGGAGGTGGGGAAAAACTGTTTTTT | CASGGGGEKLFF | TRBV27 | NA | TRBJ1-4 | once
TGTGCCTGGACCGGCGGGTGGGGACAGGGGAAGTTCTTC | CAWTGGWGQGKFF | TRBV30 | TRBD1 | TRBJ2-1 | NA
TGCAGTGCTCTCCCTGGGGAGTACTTC | CSALPGEYF | TRBV20-1 | NA | TRBJ2-7 | NA
TGCAGCGGTCTCGGGACCAACACCGGGGAGCTGTTTTTT | CSGLGTNTGELFF | TRBV29-1 | NA | TRBJ2-2 | once
TGTGCCAGCATTTGGGCGGATACGCAGTATTTT | CASIWADTQYF | TRBV27 | NA | TRBJ2-3 | few
TGCAGCGTTGTAGACAGGGACACAGATACGCAGTATTTT | CSVVDRDTDTQYF | TRBV29-1 | TRBD1 | TRBJ2-3 | few
TGCGCCAGCAGCCAAGAAACAGGGCAGGGCACTGAAGCTTTCTTT | CASSQETGQGTEAFF | TRBV4-1 | NA | TRBJ1-1 | once
TGTGCCAGCACCCCTGTGGAGGGAGGCCCTTCCTATGAGCAGTTCTTC | CASTPVEGGPSYEQFF | TRBV27 | NA | TRBJ2-1 | NA
TGTGCCAGCAGTTGGGTCGGGGTGCAGTTCTTC | CASSWVGVQFF | TRBV6-5 | NA | TRBJ2-1 | NA
TGTGCCAGCAGCCGCCCCGCAGATCAAGCTTTCTTT | CASSRPADQAFF | TRBV11-2 | NA | TRBJ1-1 | few
TGTGCCAGCCCCTACGAGCAGTACTTC | CASPYEQYF | TRBV6-4 | NA | TRBJ2-7 | few
TGTGCCATGGGCGGGGGAGAAACCGGGGAGCTGTTTTTT | CAMGGGETGELFF | TRBV7-8 | TRBD2 | TRBJ2-2 | NA
TGCAGCGTAACGCTACAGGGTTACGAGCAGTACTTC | CSVTLQGYEQYF | TRBV29-1 | NA | TRBJ2-7 | NA
TGCAGCGTTGGGAGGACAGGGAACCTCCCGGGTGAAAAACTGTTTTTT | CSVGRTGNLPGEKLFF | TRBV29-1 | TRBD1 | TRBJ1-4 | NA
TGTGCCTGGGGGGGAGCTAACTATGGCTACACCTTC | CAWGGANYGYTF | TRBV30 | NA | TRBJ1-2 | NA
TGTGCCAGCAGTTATACCTCGTCTCTCGTGGACAATGAGCAGTTCTTC | CASSYTSSLVDNEQFF | TRBV27 | NA | TRBJ2-1 | few
TGTGCCTCAAACGACAGGGGCAATGAGCAGTTCTTC | CASNDRGNEQFF | TRBV30 | TRBD1 | TRBJ2-1 | few
TGTGCCAGCAGTTTATGGGGAGGGGACAATGAAGAGCAGTTCTTC | CASSLWGGDNEEQFF | TRBV28 | NA | TRBJ2-1 | few
TGTGCCAGCATTCTAAAGGGATGGGAGCTGTTTTTT | CASILKGWELFF | TRBV6-1 | NA | TRBJ2-2 | NA
TGTGCCAGCAGTTTCCCGGGACAGGGGGCGCGGAATTCACCCCTCCACTTT | CASSFPGQGARNSPLHF | TRBV28 | TRBD1 | TRBJ1-6 | few
TGCAGCGTTGGGGGTCTACCTTTTGACTCCTACGAGCAGTACTTC | CSVGGLPFDSYEQYF | TRBV29-1 | NA | TRBJ2-7 | NA
TGTGCCAGCAGTGCCACCCAAGAGACCCAGTACTTC | CASSATQETQYF | TRBV11-2 | NA | TRBJ2-5 | NA
TGCAGCGTTCAGATGTCGGGATCCGGGGAGCTGTTTTTT | CSVQMSGSGELFF | TRBV29-1 | NA | TRBJ2-2 | few